This TCR beta chain was found in a study of chemoradiotherapy in HPV16-positive cancers. V was pared by 6 bases and J by 4 bases, with 10 bases between. The CDR3 sequence is 13 residues long. Germline CDR1 SNHLY, CDR2 FYNNEI. The repertoire was sequenced with immunoSEQ multiplex PCR; TCRdb's copy has only in-frame clones and lacks some. The profile shows a few thousand clones, around nine tenths of them singletons. The J gene is TRBJ1-3, the V gene TRBV2, with D uncertain. The TCR was taken from a human donor with HPV-associated anogenital cancer. The starting material was tumor tissue, obtained from a patient who underwent chemoradiotherapy. For the CDR3, the DNA is TGTGCCAGCAGCCAATTAGACGGAAACACCATATATTTT. This sequence encodes CASSQLDGNTIYF.